Described below is a single TCR beta chain sequence and its context. Its antigen is unknown. These data belong to a study of T cell repertoires in cytomegalovirus infection. Trimming shortened V by 6 bases and J by 0 bases, and 17 bases separated the two germline ends. Germline V CDR1 and CDR2: SGHAT, FQNNGV. CDR3 length: 16 residues. MiXCR was run by TCRdb on the reads, yielding one entry per CDR3 protein. The sample lists around 900,000 distinct CDR3 sequences, around 32% occurring once. The sample here was cultured CD8+ T cells from PBMCs, taken from culture after CMV antigen stimulation. The chain uses TRBV11-2 and TRBJ1-1; the D is unclear. The receptor was isolated from a human donor in good health (CMV status not recorded). Some clones in this sample may be carry-over from other donors' samples. This CDR3 is CASSPYTAGLNTEAFF. The CDR3 coding sequence is TGTGCCAGCAGTCCCTACACGGCAGGTCTGAACACTGAAGCTTTCTTT.